Below are 16 T cell receptor beta chains sequenced from a single sample in a study of blood T cell repertoires in COVID-19. This table comes from immunoSEQ multiplex PCR, and its TCRdb copy is limited to in-frame clones, with some not included. The sample contains about 68,000 clones, roughly 85% of which appear only once. Sequenced material: peripheral blood. Receptor source: a woman in her fifties or sixties with acute or convalescent COVID-19.

The chain employs TRBV23-1 and TRBJ1-2; TRBD1 matches at 8 bases. TRBV23-1 is designated an ORF whose function remains uncertain. This CDR3 comprises 19 residues. J gave up 0 bases and V 0 bases, and 12 bases lay outside the gene matches. CDR3 residues: CASSQSNCRGQVANYGYTF. CDR3 bases: TGCGCCAGCAGTCAATCGAATTGTAGGGGACAGGTAGCTAACTATGGCTACACCTTC.

The V gene is TRBV6-5, the J gene TRBJ2-2; TRBD2 matches 8 bases. Germline V gene sequence: CDR1 MNHEY, CDR2 SVGAGI. V lost 5 bases and J lost 2; bases outside the gene matches: 4. The CDR3 contains 15 residues. The CDR3 protein is CASSLLAENTGELFF. The CDR3 nucleotides are TGTGCCAGCAGTCTACTAGCGGAAAACACCGGGGAGCTGTTTTTT.

V and J are TRBV6-5 and TRBJ1-5; D is uncertain. The V end lost 8 bases, the J end lost 6 bases, and 11 bases lay between the germline ends. Germline values: CDR1 MNHEY, CDR2 SVGAGI. The length of the CDR3 is 12 residues. The CDR3 region is CASETVPQPQHF. The CDR3 region has the DNA TGTGCCAGCGAGACTGTGCCTCAGCCCCAGCATTTT.

The genes are TRBV30 and TRBJ2-7; 7 bases match TRBD1. Per germline, CDR1 GTSNPN and CDR2 SVGIG (reference sequence). The CDR3 loop spans 13 amino acids. The J segment lost 2 bases and the V segment lost 7 bases, leaving 8 bases of the junction unmatched. As DNA, the CDR3 is TGTGCCTTCCAAGGGACAGCCGCCTACGAGCAGTACTTC. Amino acids: CAFQGTAAYEQYF. The whole variable domain, filled in from reference TRBV30 and TRBJ2-7, reads SQTIHQWPATLVQPVGSPLSLECTVEGTSNPNLYWYRQAAGRGLQLLFYSVGIGQISSEVPQNLSASRPQDRQFILSSKKLLLSDSGFYLCAFQGTAAYEQYFGPGTRLTVT.

The chain employs TRBV16 and TRBJ1-6; 11 bases map to TRBD1. The CDR3 sequence is 17 residues long. V gave up 0 bases and J gave up 4 bases; unmatched junction bases: 2. The V gene's germline CDR1 is KGHSY and CDR2 FQNENV. CDR3 loop: CASSQSGQGGYNSPLHF. The CDR3 DNA is TGTGCCAGCAGCCAATCGGGACAGGGGGGATATAATTCACCCCTCCACTTT.

The rearrangement joins TRBV28 to TRBJ1-6, with 8 positions matching TRBD1. Germline CDR1 and CDR2: MDHEN and SYDVKM. The ends lost 6 bases at V and 10 bases at J; junction bases unmatched: 11. There are 15 residues in the CDR3. This CDR3 reads CASSSTGARESPLHF. CDR3 nucleotides: TGTGCCAGCAGCTCGACAGGGGCGAGGGAATCACCCCTCCACTTT.

Judged by abundance, this clone is medium-sized. The CDR3: CASSADGDSPLHF. In DNA form, the CDR3 reads TGTGCCAGCAGTGCCGACGGGGATTCACCCCTCCACTTT. This sequence joins TRBV25-1 and TRBJ1-6, with unresolved D. The germline gives CDR1 MGHDK, CDR2 SYGVNS. The CDR3 length is 13 residues. Deletions cut 4 bases from V and 8 bases from J, with 9 bases between.

The chain has TRBV24-1 and TRBJ1-5, with TRBD1 identical over 7 bases. After removal of 5 bases from V and 4 bases from J, the junction contained 10 bases not matched to a gene. In germline, CDR1 is KGHDR, CDR2 SFDVKD. The CDR3 length is 16 residues. The CDR3 is CATSARTGGPNQPQHF. In DNA form, the CDR3 reads TGTGCCACCAGTGCCCGGACAGGAGGGCCTAATCAGCCCCAGCATTTT.

This chain's CDR3 is CASSHPTGNYGYTF. CDR3 nucleotide sequence: TGTGCCAGCAGCCATCCCACAGGGAACTATGGCTACACCTTC. The J gene is TRBJ1-2, the V gene TRBV5-4, with D maybe TRBD1 (6 bases). Germline CDR1 SGHNT, CDR2 YYREEE (reference sequence). V was pared by 4 bases and J by 2 bases, with 12 bases between. The CDR3 is 14 amino acids.

This clone was counted only a few times. The chain carries TRBV19 and TRBJ1-5; no definite D call. The CDR3 runs 12 residues. Germline CDR1 LNHDA, CDR2 SQIVND (reference sequence). Trimming stripped 3 bases from V and 6 bases from J, with 6 bases between. The CDR3 region has the DNA TGTGCCAGTAGTATGAGGTTTCAGCCCCAGCATTTT. Translated, it gives CASSMRFQPQHF.

This sequence joins TRBV12-3 or TRBV12-4 and TRBJ1-3, with no clear D. V was pared by 1 base and J by 9 bases, with 10 bases between. The CDR3 extends over 13 amino acids. The CDR3 coding sequence is TGTGCCAGCAGTTTAGGAAGCCGGGGCACCATATATTTT. This gives the protein CASSLGSRGTIYF.

The V and J genes are TRBV18 and TRBJ2-7, with a weak D call TRBD1 (6 bases). The germline V gene encodes CDR1 KGHSH and CDR2 LQKENI. Trimming shortened V by 6 bases and J by 2 bases, and 17 bases separated the two germline ends. CDR3 length: 15 amino acids. The CDR3 loop reads CASSSSRGKTYEQYF. Here the CDR3 DNA reads TGTGCCAGCTCGTCTTCAAGGGGGAAAACCTACGAGCAGTACTTC.

The rearrangement joins TRBV5-1 to TRBJ1-1; D is possibly TRBD1 (6 bases). The V gene's germline CDR1 is SGHRS and CDR2 YFSETQ. V was trimmed by 3 bases and J by 8 bases, leaving 14 bases between them. The CDR3 totals 13 residues. CDR3 coding DNA: TGCGCCAGCAGCTCCCACCTGGGGACAGAAGCTTTCTTT. Residues: CASSSHLGTEAFF.

V gene TRBV7-2 combines with J gene TRBJ1-3; D remains unclear. V lost 3 bases to trimming and J lost 0 bases, with 9 bases between them. Looked up from germline, CDR1 is SGHTA and CDR2 is FQGNSA. The CDR3 runs to 15 residues. CDR3 loop: CASSLQPSSGNTIYF. The CDR3 DNA follows: TGTGCCAGCAGCTTGCAACCGAGCTCTGGAAACACCATATATTTT.

This clone appeared a few times. The chain links TRBV5-1 to TRBJ1-6; D might be TRBD1 (5 bases). The CDR3 runs to 15 residues. Germline V gene lookup returns CDR1 SGHRS and CDR2 YFSETQ. The V and J ends lost 0 bases and 7 bases respectively, with 11 bases between them. The CDR3 is CASSLVAGTNSPLHF. Here the CDR3 DNA reads TGCGCCAGCAGCTTGGTGGCGGGGACCAATTCACCCCTCCACTTT.

The chain uses TRBV5-1 and TRBJ2-2; D gene unclear. V shed 5 bases and J shed 2 bases, with 7 bases lying between them. The CDR3 spans 13 residues. Germline V gene sequence: CDR1 SGHRS, CDR2 YFSETQ. The CDR3 sequence is CASRSYNTGELFF. As DNA, the CDR3 is TGCGCCAGCAGATCTTATAACACCGGGGAGCTGTTTTTT.